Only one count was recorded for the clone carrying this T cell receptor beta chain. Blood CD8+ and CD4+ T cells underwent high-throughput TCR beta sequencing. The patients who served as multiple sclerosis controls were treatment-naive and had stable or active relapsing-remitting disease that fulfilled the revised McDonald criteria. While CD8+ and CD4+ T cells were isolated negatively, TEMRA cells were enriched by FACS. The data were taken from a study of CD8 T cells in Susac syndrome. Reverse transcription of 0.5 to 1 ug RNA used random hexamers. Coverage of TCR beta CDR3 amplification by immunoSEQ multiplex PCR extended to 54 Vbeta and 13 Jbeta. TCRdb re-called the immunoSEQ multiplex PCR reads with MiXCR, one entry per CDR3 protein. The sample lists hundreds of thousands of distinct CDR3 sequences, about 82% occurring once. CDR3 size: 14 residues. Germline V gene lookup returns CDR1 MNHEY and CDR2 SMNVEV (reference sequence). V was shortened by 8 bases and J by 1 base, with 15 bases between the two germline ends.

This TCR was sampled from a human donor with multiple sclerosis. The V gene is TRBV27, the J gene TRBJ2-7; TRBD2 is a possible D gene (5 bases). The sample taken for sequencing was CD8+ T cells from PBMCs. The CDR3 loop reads CASGQFAGSYEQYF. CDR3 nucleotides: TGTGCCAGCGGGCAGTTTGCGGGTTCCTACGAGCAGTACTTC.